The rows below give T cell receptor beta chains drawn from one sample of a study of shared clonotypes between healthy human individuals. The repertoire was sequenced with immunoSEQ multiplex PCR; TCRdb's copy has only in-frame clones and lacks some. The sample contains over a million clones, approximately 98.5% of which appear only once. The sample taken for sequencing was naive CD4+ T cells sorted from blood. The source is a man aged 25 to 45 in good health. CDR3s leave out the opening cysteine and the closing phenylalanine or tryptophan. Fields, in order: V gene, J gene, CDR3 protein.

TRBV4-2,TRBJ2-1,ASSQDPMGGVYNEQF
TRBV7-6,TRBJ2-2,ASSLGLAGELF
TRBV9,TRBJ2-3,ASSVVGGSTDTQY
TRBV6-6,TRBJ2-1,ASSLRNEQF
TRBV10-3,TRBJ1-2,AISFSQGGGYT
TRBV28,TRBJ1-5,ASRQNLPSNQPQH
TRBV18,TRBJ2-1,ASSLRGGEQF
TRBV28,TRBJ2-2,ASSPSDSLTGELF
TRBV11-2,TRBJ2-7,ASSLTFIGRGSEQY
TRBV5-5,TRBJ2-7,ASSETPGLAVYEQY
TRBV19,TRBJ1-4,ASSVTGTGSEKLF
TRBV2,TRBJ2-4,ASSANRKNIQY
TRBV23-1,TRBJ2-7,ASSQWSGGTYEQY
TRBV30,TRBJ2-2,AWSASGANTGELF
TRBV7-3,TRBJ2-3,ASGPGGQGTDTQY
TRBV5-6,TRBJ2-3,ASSRDWPYTDTQY
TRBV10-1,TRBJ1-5,ASSESWQGRNQPQH
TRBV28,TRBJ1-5,ASSFLGQGASNQPQH
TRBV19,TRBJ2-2,ASSPSLAGATGELF
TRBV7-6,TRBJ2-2,ASSSGAGGSTGELF
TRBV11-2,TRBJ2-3,ASSLVRTDTQY
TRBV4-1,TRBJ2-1,ASSLGVGPTYNEQF
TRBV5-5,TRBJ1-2,ASSSTTGGDYGYT
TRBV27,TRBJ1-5,ASSLPGQPQH
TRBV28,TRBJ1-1,ASSLSTVRTEAF
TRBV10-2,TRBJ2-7,ASRDWTYEQY
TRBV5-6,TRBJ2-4,ASSIKQRLAENIQY
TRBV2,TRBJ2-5,ASSYRDRVLETQY
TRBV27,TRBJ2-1,ASRRQDFYNEQF
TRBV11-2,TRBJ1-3,ASSLSVNSLTNSGNTIY
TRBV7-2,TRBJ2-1,ASSSVPGPGGSYNEQF
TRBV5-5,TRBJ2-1,ASSLVLAGGPSGNEQF
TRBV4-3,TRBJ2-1,ASSQDQRGPYNEQF
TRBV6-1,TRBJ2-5,ASSENWDRDVETQY
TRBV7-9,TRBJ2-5,ASSFTQGPETQY